These 23 T cell receptor beta chains were all obtained from the same sample, sequenced in a study of shared clonotypes between healthy human individuals. Using immunoSEQ multiplex PCR, the repertoire was profiled, and TCRdb retains in-frame clones only, with some absent. Altogether approximately 2,300,000 clones are present, 85% to 95% being singletons, with the ten largest covering approximately 0.39%. Source material: naive CD4+ T cells from PBMCs. Indicated subset: CD45RA+ positively selected. The source of these receptors is a man younger than 35 in good health. Some clones in this sample may be carry-over from other donors' samples.

Comments on this clone: Being one base from a much bigger clone, this may be a read error. Different DNA sequences within this sample yield the same CDR3. The chain is built from TRBV9 and TRBJ1-1; no clear D gene. The CDR3 loop spans 13 amino acids. The V gene's germline CDR1 is SGDLS and CDR2 YYNGEE. The ends were cut back, 0 bases at V and 1 base at J, with 4 bases in the middle. The CDR3 loop is CASSVAGNTEAFF. DNA of the CDR3: TGTGCCAGCAGCGTAGCTGGGAACACTGAAGCTTTCTTT.

The chain recombines TRBV2 with TRBJ2-1; no clear D gene. The CDR3 is 14 amino acids. V was cut by 7 bases and J by 3 bases, with 13 bases left in between. Germline CDR1 and CDR2: SNHLY and FYNNEI. The CDR3 here is CASIATLLYNEQFF. The CDR3 DNA reads TGTGCCAGCATAGCTACCCTACTCTACAATGAGCAGTTCTTC.

The genes are TRBV14 and TRBJ2-7; D is uncertain. Germline CDR1 and CDR2: SGHDN and FVKESK. The CDR3 covers 16 residues. With 1 base removed from V and 2 bases from J, the gap between germline ends came to 15 bases. The CDR3: CASSQGGLGRPYEQYF. In DNA form, the CDR3 reads TGTGCCAGCAGCCAAGGAGGTCTGGGCCGCCCCTACGAGCAGTACTTC. Based on the CDR3 plus reference TRBV14 and TRBJ2-7, the full variable domain is EAGVTQFPSHSVIEKGQTVTLRCDPISGHDNLYWYRRVMGKEIKFLLHFVKESKQDESGMPNNRFLAERTGGTYSTLKVQPAELEDSGVYFCASSQGGLGRPYEQYFGPGTRLTVT.

The V gene is TRBV9, the J gene TRBJ2-1, with TRBD2 matching over 14 bases. The J segment lost 7 bases and the V segment lost 2 bases, leaving 8 bases of the junction unmatched. This CDR3 has 17 residues. Germline CDR1 is SGDLS and CDR2 is YYNGEE. The CDR3 reads CASSVRLAGGWGNEQFF. CDR3 nucleotide sequence: TGTGCCAGCAGCGTCAGACTAGCGGGAGGGTGGGGGAATGAGCAGTTCTTC. Based on the CDR3 plus reference TRBV9 and TRBJ2-1, the full variable domain is DSGVTQTPKHLITATGQRVTLRCSPRSGDLSVYWYQQSLDQGLQFLIQYYNGEERAKGNILERFSAQQFPDLHSELNLSSLELGDSALYFCASSVRLAGGWGNEQFFGPGTRLTVL.

The V call is TRBV10-3, the J call TRBJ2-1; tentative D call: TRBD1 (6 bases). The CDR3 spans 16 residues. The germline V and J ends were trimmed by 1 base and 0 bases, with 10 bases remaining between them. Germline assignment: CDR1 ENHRY and CDR2 SYGVKD. The CDR3 reads CAISEFRGGSYNEQFF. The CDR3 coding sequence is TGTGCCATCAGTGAGTTTAGAGGGGGCTCCTACAATGAGCAGTTCTTC.

The J gene is TRBJ2-3, the V gene TRBV9; 14 bases are shared with TRBD2. The CDR3 sequence is 22 residues long. Per the germline V gene, CDR1 is SGDLS and CDR2 is YYNGEE. The junction had 22 bases not matched to a gene; V was cut back by 2 bases and J by 5 bases. The CDR3 loop reads CASSVGQGERGLAGARGDTQYF. The CDR3 coding sequence is TGTGCCAGCAGCGTCGGACAGGGGGAGAGGGGACTAGCGGGAGCAAGGGGAGATACGCAGTATTTT.

J is TRBJ2-7 and V is TRBV7-2, with 14 bases fitting TRBD2. The CDR3 is 16 amino acids. Germline V lookup: CDR1 SGHTA, CDR2 FQGNSA. The V gene end was trimmed by 5 bases and the J gene end by 4 bases; junction bases not matched to a gene: 7. CDR3 sequence (DNA): TGTGCCAGCAGCAAGGGACTAGCGGGAGCAGGTTACGAGCAGTACTTC. Protein sequence: CASSKGLAGAGYEQYF.

The chain recombines TRBV9 with TRBJ2-1; either TRBD1 or TRBD2 may supply D (5 bases each). Germline V gene data show CDR1 as SGDLS and CDR2 as YYNGEE. CDR3 length: 16 residues. Trimming cost V 1 base and J 0 bases, with 11 bases left between them. For the CDR3, the DNA is TGTGCCAGCAGCGTAATTAGCGACAGCTCCTACAATGAGCAGTTCTTC. This translates into CASSVISDSSYNEQFF.

The chain carries TRBV4-2 and TRBJ2-7; D perhaps matches TRBD2 (6 bases). V lost 1 base, J lost 1 base, and 14 bases lay in between. Germline CDR1 is LGHNA and CDR2 is YNFKEQ. The CDR3 contains 16 residues. The CDR3 DNA reads as TGTGCCAGCAGCCAAGTGGCGGGCGGGACTTCCTACGAGCAGTACTTC. This gives the protein CASSQVAGGTSYEQYF.

The gene calls are TRBV28 and TRBJ2-1; D might be TRBD1 or TRBD2, each matching 6 bases. CDR1 is MDHEN and CDR2 is SYDVKM in the germline V gene. Trimming took off 3 bases at V and 12 bases at J, with 15 bases between the two ends. This CDR3 has 13 amino acids. For the CDR3, the DNA is TGTGCCAGCAGTTTGCCCCCTGAGGGGGGGCAGTTCTTC. Residues: CASSLPPEGGQFF.

In this sample, this clone turned up once. Additional DNA sequences in this sample encode the identical CDR3. J is TRBJ2-5 and V is TRBV5-1; 7 bases are shared with TRBD2. The V gene end was trimmed by 0 bases and the J gene end by 3 bases; junction bases not matched to a gene: 5. The CDR3 has 15 amino acids. Germline CDR1 and CDR2: SGHRS and YFSETQ. CDR3 DNA: TGCGCCAGCAGCTTGGAGGGCGGGAGTGAAGAGACCCAGTACTTC. This encodes CASSLEGGSEETQYF.

The chain joins TRBV28 to TRBJ2-1; D is undetermined. V dropped 2 bases and J dropped 8 bases, with 4 bases sitting between them. This CDR3 is built from 11 residues. From germline, CDR1 is MDHEN and CDR2 SYDVKM. CDR3 DNA sequence: TGTGCCAGCAGTTTAAACTATGAGCAGTTCTTC. Translating it yields CASSLNYEQFF. Variable domain in full (rest from reference TRBV28 and TRBJ2-1): DVKVTQSSRYLVKRTGEKVFLECVQDMDHENMFWYRQDPGLGLRLIYFSYDVKMKEKGDIPEGYSVSREKKERFSLILESASTNQTSMYLCASSLNYEQFFGPGTRLTVL.

The chain employs TRBV11-3 and TRBJ2-2; 10 bases align to TRBD1. CDR1 and CDR2 from the germline V gene are SGHNT and YENEEA. V trimming: 5 bases; J trimming: 4 bases; junction bases outside the gene matches: 7. The CDR3 has 16 amino acids. The CDR3 loop reads CASSRGTGVSTGELFF. CDR3 in DNA: TGTGCCAGCAGCCGCGGGACAGGGGTCTCCACCGGGGAGCTGTTTTTT. Together with reference TRBV11-3 and TRBJ2-2, the CDR3 gives the full variable domain: EAGVVQSPRYKIIEKKQPVAFWCNPISGHNTLYWYLQNLGQGPELLIRYENEEAVDDSQLPKDRFSAERLKGVDSTLKIQPAELGDSAVYLCASSRGTGVSTGELFFGEGSRLTVL.

The rearrangement joins TRBV18 to TRBJ2-4, with D possibly matching TRBD1 (7 bases). This CDR3 has 16 residues. The germline CDR1 and CDR2 sequences are KGHSH and LQKENI. Deletions cut 1 base from V and 2 bases from J, with 12 bases between. The CDR3: CASSPQGAGTKNIQYF. CDR3 nucleotide sequence: TGTGCCAGCTCACCACAGGGGGCGGGGACCAAAAACATTCAGTACTTC.

V is TRBV6-5 and J is TRBJ2-7, with D maybe TRBD2 (6 bases). Germline V gene lookup returns CDR1 MNHEY and CDR2 SVGAGI. The CDR3 sequence is 16 residues long. V was clipped by 0 bases and J by 7 bases, with 19 bases between them. The CDR3 reads CASSYSSQTRRGEQYF. CDR3 coding DNA: TGTGCCAGCAGTTACTCATCCCAGACTAGGCGAGGGGAGCAGTACTTC.

This chain connects TRBV21-1 to TRBJ2-7; TRBD2, as called in the table, went unchecked against the DNA. TRBV21-1 is annotated as a pseudogene. There are 15 residues in the CDR3. CDR3 region: CASSKGERLHYEQYF. CDR3 DNA sequence: TGTGCCAGCAGCAAAGGGGAGCGGCTGCACTACGAGCAGTACTTC.

This clone was detected only once. This rearrangement joins TRBV11-2 to TRBJ2-1; D is ambiguous. Germline V CDR1 and CDR2: SGHAT, FQNNGV. The germline V and J ends were trimmed by 4 bases and 5 bases, with 15 bases remaining between them. The CDR3 consists of 15 residues. The DNA of the CDR3 is TGTGCCAGCAGCTCGGACGGCGCGGTAGACAATGAGCAGTTCTTC. Its protein product is CASSSDGAVDNEQFF.

The J gene is TRBJ1-2, the V gene TRBV6-5, with D possibly being TRBD1 (5 bases). The germline V gene has CDR1 MNHEY and CDR2 SVGAGI. V was clipped by 2 bases and J by 11 bases, with 12 bases between them. The CDR3 runs to 12 residues. The CDR3 coding sequence is TGTGCCAGCAGTTACCAGGGAGATGAATACACCTTC. Translating gives CASSYQGDEYTF.

The chain couples TRBV5-1 to TRBJ1-5, with D uncertain. Trimming removed 4 bases from V and 6 bases from J, with 11 bases in between. The CDR3 is 13 amino acids. Germline V CDR1 and CDR2: SGHRS, YFSETQ. The CDR3 region is CASSPEVGQPQHF. The CDR3, as DNA: TGCGCCAGCAGCCCGGAGGTAGGTCAGCCCCAGCATTTT.

In DNA form, the CDR3 reads TGTGCCAGCAGCGTTCAGGACAGGGCAACCCCCTCGGTGGTCGGCTATGGCTACACCTTC. It specifies CASSVQDRATPSVVGYGYTF. This sequence joins TRBV9 and TRBJ1-2, with 8 bases fitting TRBD1. This CDR3 contains 20 residues. From germline, CDR1 is SGDLS and CDR2 YYNGEE. V was pared by 2 bases and J by 4 bases, with 22 bases of the junction left unmatched.

V usage is TRBV18 and J usage is TRBJ2-1; D remains ambiguous. CDR1 and CDR2 from the germline V gene are KGHSH and LQKENI. Trimming took 6 bases from V and 4 from J, leaving 19 bases between them. The CDR3 length is 16 residues. Written as DNA, the CDR3 is TGTGCCAGCTCTCCCGCCCCCCCACTCGGGTACAATGAGCAGTTCTTC. Protein sequence: CASSPAPPLGYNEQFF.

The chain links TRBV28 to TRBJ2-7; weak D call: TRBD2 (6 bases). V was shortened by 4 bases and J by 4 bases, with 17 bases between the two germline ends. Germline assignment: CDR1 MDHEN and CDR2 SYDVKM. The CDR3 loop spans 15 amino acids. In DNA form, the CDR3 reads TGTGCCAGCAGTTCCCCGAACGGGAGAGGTTACGAGCAGTACTTC. Protein: CASSSPNGRGYEQYF. The whole variable domain, filled in from reference TRBV28 and TRBJ2-7, reads DVKVTQSSRYLVKRTGEKVFLECVQDMDHENMFWYRQDPGLGLRLIYFSYDVKMKEKGDIPEGYSVSREKKERFSLILESASTNQTSMYLCASSSPNGRGYEQYFGPGTRLTVT.

The chain uses TRBV28 and TRBJ2-3; a weak D match, TRBD2 (6 bases). Per germline, CDR1 MDHEN and CDR2 SYDVKM. This CDR3 spans 21 amino acids. Trimming shortened V by 2 bases and J by 2 bases, and 29 bases separated the two germline ends. CDR3 amino acids: CASSLMRWGEPIFYDTDTQYF. Written as DNA, the CDR3 is TGTGCCAGCAGTTTAATGAGATGGGGGGAACCAATTTTCTATGACACAGATACGCAGTATTTT.